The source of this T cell receptor beta chain is a study of blood T cells in healthy people across ages. A second PCR, run for about 7 to 11 cycles, used a sample-barcoded 5' primer plus a J-beta primer mix. The template-switch adaptor, which had 12 random nucleotides, put a tag on each cDNA molecule. TCRdb called the 5' RACE reads again in MiXCR, with one record for every CDR3 protein. Of around 780,000 distinct CDR3 sequences in the sample, around 25% were seen once. With 5 bases removed from V and 8 bases from J, the gap between germline ends came to 8 bases. The CDR3 is 11 residues long. The germline gives CDR1 SGHRS, CDR2 YFSETQ. Only a few counts were recorded for this clonotype. The antigen remains unidentified. Study results and caveats: Whereas aged donors had fewer naive CD4+ cells, long-lived donors had more of them and higher diversity.

The data were also submitted as part of a second study, on T cells of mothers and their children.

What was sequenced was blood. This sequence joins TRBV5-1 and TRBJ2-1; D call uncertain. This receptor was taken from a boy younger than 18 in good health. DNA of the CDR3: TGCGCCAGCAGGGGTAGCTATGAGCAGTTCTTC. Translation gives CASRGSYEQFF.